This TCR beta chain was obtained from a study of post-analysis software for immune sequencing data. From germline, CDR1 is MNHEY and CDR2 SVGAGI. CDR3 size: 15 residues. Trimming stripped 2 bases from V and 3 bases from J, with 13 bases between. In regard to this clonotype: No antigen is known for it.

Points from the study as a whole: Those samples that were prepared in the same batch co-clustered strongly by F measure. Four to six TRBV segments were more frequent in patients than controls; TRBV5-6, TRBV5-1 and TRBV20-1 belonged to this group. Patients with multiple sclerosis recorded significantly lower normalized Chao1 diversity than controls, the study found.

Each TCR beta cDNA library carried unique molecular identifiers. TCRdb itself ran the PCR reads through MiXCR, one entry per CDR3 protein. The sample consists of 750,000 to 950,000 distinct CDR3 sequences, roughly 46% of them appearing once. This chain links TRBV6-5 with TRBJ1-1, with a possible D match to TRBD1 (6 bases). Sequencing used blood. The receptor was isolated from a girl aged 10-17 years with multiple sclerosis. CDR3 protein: CASSYRGMGDTEAFF. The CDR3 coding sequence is TGTGCCAGCAGTTACAGGGGGATGGGGGACACTGAAGCTTTCTTT.